These T cell receptor beta chains were read from a single sample in a study of T cells after yellow fever vaccination. Using its own MiXCR run on the 5' RACE reads, TCRdb lists one record per CDR3 protein. The repertoire holds roughly 350,000 distinct CDR3 sequences, with approximately 4% as singletons. The input for sequencing was PBMCs, taken 5 days after the yellow fever booster vaccination. Receptor source: a man between 18 and 29 years old who received the YFV17D yellow fever vaccine. CDR3s include the opening cysteine and the closing phenylalanine or tryptophan. Each record gives: clone size, D gene, J gene, V gene, CDR3 DNA, CDR3 protein. D genes are given only for firm matches. Size is omitted from some rows. Given values are once, few, many or a class for expanded clones.

>-|-|TRBJ2-7|TRBV14
TGTGCCAGCAGCCCCGTAGTTGGATACGAGCAGTACTTC
CASSPVVGYEQYF
>-|TRBD1|TRBJ1-2|TRBV6-5
TGTGCCAGCACCACGGGACAGCAGAAAAACTATGGCTACACCTTC
CASTTGQQKNYGYTF
>few|TRBD1|TRBJ2-1|TRBV7-9
TGTGCCAGCAGCTCTAGCACAGGGGGGACCAATGAGCAGTTCTTC
CASSSSTGGTNEQFF
>-|-|TRBJ2-3|TRBV7-2
TGTGCCAGCCGCCCCCCCGGGGCGGCAGATACGCAGTATTTT
CASRPPGAADTQYF
>-|-|TRBJ1-2|TRBV27
TGTGCCAGCAGTTTAAAACCAGACAGGCGTAGCTCATTC
CASSLKPDRRSSF
>few|-|TRBJ1-5|TRBV25-1
TGTGCCAGCAGAAAGGACAACAATCAGCCCCAGCATTTT
CASRKDNNQPQHF
>few|-|TRBJ1-1|TRBV6-6
TGTGCCAGCAGTTCCACCGCCGGGGCTTTCTTT
CASSSTAGAFF
>-|-|TRBJ2-3|TRBV7-9
TGTGCCAGCAGCTTGTGGTACCTATCAGATACGCAGTATTTT
CASSLWYLSDTQYF
>many|-|TRBJ1-5|TRBV27
TGTGCCAGCAGTTTAGGTGTTCCAGAGCCCCAGCATTTT
CASSLGVPEPQHF
>few|TRBD2|TRBJ2-7|TRBV29-1
TGCAGCGTTGGGGAGGGGACCCCCTCGGACGAGCAGTACTTC
CSVGEGTPSDEQYF
>many|-|TRBJ2-1|TRBV5-1
TGCGCCAGCAGCTTGCAGCTCACATACAATGAGCAGTTCTTC
CASSLQLTYNEQFF
>many|TRBD1|TRBJ2-7|TRBV5-1
TGCGCCAGCAGGACAATTCCGGGACAGGGGTTCAACGAGCAGTACTTC
CASRTIPGQGFNEQYF
>few|-|TRBJ1-1|TRBV6-5
TGTGCCAGCAGGTTCACCGGGTACACTGAAGCTTTCTTT
CASRFTGYTEAFF
>many|-|TRBJ2-4|TRBV5-1
TGCGCCAGCAGCCCACAGACCCACCCAGGGGAAAACATTCAGTACTTC
CASSPQTHPGENIQYF
>many|TRBD1|TRBJ2-7|TRBV10-2
TGCGCCAGCCCAAGGGGGCGAAACGAGCAGTACTTC
CASPRGRNEQYF
>-|TRBD1|TRBJ1-1|TRBV6-5
TGTGCCAGCAGAGGAGTTCTGGGACAGGGAAACACTGAAGCTTTCTTT
CASRGVLGQGNTEAFF
>-|TRBD1|TRBJ1-5|TRBV10-3
TGTGCCATCAAATCCGGGACAGGCGATCAGCCCCAGCATTTT
CAIKSGTGDQPQHF
>-|-|TRBJ1-4|TRBV19
TGTGCCAGTAGTATTTTCCCGACAGGAGGAGAAAAACTGTTTTTT
CASSIFPTGGEKLFF
>-|TRBD1|TRBJ2-5|TRBV5-1
TGCGCCAGCAGTCGTGACAGGGGGATCGGAGAGACCCAGTACTTC
CASSRDRGIGETQYF
>many|-|TRBJ1-2|TRBV7-2
TGTGCCAGCAGCTTGATAGGGATTGGGGATGGCTACACCTTC
CASSLIGIGDGYTF
>-|TRBD2|TRBJ2-1|TRBV2
TGTGCCAGCAGTGAATCCGGGACTAGCAGATACAATGAGCAGTTCTTC
CASSESGTSRYNEQFF
>few|TRBD1|TRBJ2-3|TRBV20-1
TGCAGGACAGGGGCTAGGGATACGCAGTATTTT
CRTGARDTQYF
>-|-|TRBJ2-5|TRBV15
TGTGCCACCAGCAGAGACTCTGGGACCCAGTACTTC
CATSRDSGTQYF
>few|-|TRBJ2-2|TRBV27
TGTGCCAGCAGTACCCAGTCAGGGTCGAACACCGGGGAGCTGTTTTTT
CASSTQSGSNTGELFF
>few|TRBD1|TRBJ2-3|TRBV4-1
TGCGCCAGCAGCAAGACAGGGATTAGCACAGATACGCAGTATTTT
CASSKTGISTDTQYF
>few|-|TRBJ2-3|TRBV20-1
TGCAGTGCTAGAGATCGCAGGACCAACACAGATACGCAGTATTTT
CSARDRRTNTDTQYF
>-|-|TRBJ1-3|TRBV15
TGTTCCACCAGCAGAGCGGGGGGTCGAAACACCATATATTTT
CSTSRAGGRNTIYF
>few|-|TRBJ1-2|TRBV12-3/TRBV12-4
TGTGCCAGCAGTTTAGCGCAAGGCTATGGCTACACCTTC
CASSLAQGYGYTF
>many|-|TRBJ1-5|TRBV7-2
TGTGCCAGCACCCAGGGGTATCAGCCCCAGCATTTT
CASTQGYQPQHF
>few|-|TRBJ1-5|TRBV2
TGTGCCAGCAGTCCCCCCGACGGTCATCAGCCCCAGCATTTT
CASSPPDGHQPQHF
>few|TRBD1|TRBJ2-5|TRBV7-9
TGTGCCAGCAGCCAAACCGGGACAGCGTACCAAGAGACCCAGTACTTC
CASSQTGTAYQETQYF
>many|-|TRBJ2-3|TRBV18
TGTGCCAGCAGCCCCACAGATACGCAGTATTTT
CASSPTDTQYF
>few|-|TRBJ1-1|TRBV7-9
TGTGCCAGCAGCTTTATCGGTGCAGGGAGCACTGAAGCTTTCTTT
CASSFIGAGSTEAFF
>many|TRBD1|TRBJ1-4|TRBV18
TGTGCCAGCTCACCCGGGACAGAAAATGAAAAACTGTTTTTT
CASSPGTENEKLFF
>few|TRBD1|TRBJ2-5|TRBV12-3/TRBV12-4
TGTGCCAGTAAAGGGGGCCAGACCCAGTACTTC
CASKGGQTQYF
>few|-|TRBJ2-4|TRBV27
TGTGCCAGCAGTCCAAAATTACCGAACAGGGACCCCGAGGACATTCAGTACTTC
CASSPKLPNRDPEDIQYF
>few|-|TRBJ2-4|TRBV6-2/TRBV6-3
TGTGCCAGCAGATACAGAGAACTAGCCAAAAACATTCAGTACTTC
CASRYRELAKNIQYF
>few|TRBD2|TRBJ2-3|TRBV5-1
TGCGCCAGCAGCTTGGCGGGACTAGCGGGGGGCTTCACAGATACGCAGTATTTT
CASSLAGLAGGFTDTQYF
>few|-|TRBJ1-3|TRBV11-2
TGTGCCAGCAGCTTGGACCCGAAAGGGCCGTATGGAAACACCATATATTTT
CASSLDPKGPYGNTIYF
>few|-|TRBJ1-2|TRBV6-5
TGTGCCAGCAAACAAACAGGGAATGGCTACACCTTC
CASKQTGNGYTF
>few|-|TRBJ2-7|TRBV12-3/TRBV12-4
TGTGCCAGCGGAGGTCAGGGGAGCGGCGAGCAGTACTTC
CASGGQGSGEQYF
>-|TRBD2|TRBJ2-7|TRBV20-1
TGCAGTGCTGGGGGGAGCGGGAGGGTTTCCTACGAGCAGTACTTC
CSAGGSGRVSYEQYF
>-|-|TRBJ2-4|TRBV7-6
TGTGCCAGCAGCTCCCAGTCTAGGAGTATTCAGTACTTC
CASSSQSRSIQYF
>-|TRBD2|TRBJ2-4|TRBV7-2
TGTGCCAGCAGCCCCAGCGGGGACATTCAGTACTTC
CASSPSGDIQYF
>-|-|TRBJ1-2|TRBV28
TGTGCCAGCGGCCTGGACAGCCTATATGGCTACACCTTC
CASGLDSLYGYTF
>-|-|TRBJ2-7|TRBV13
TGTGCCAGCAGCCCCGCGGGGGCCGCCCCCCAATCCTACGAGCAGTACTTC
CASSPAGAAPQSYEQYF
>few|-|TRBJ1-6|TRBV19
TGTGCCAGTAGTATGGCCAGGGCGAGTGCCCTCCACTTT
CASSMARASALHF
>-|TRBD2|TRBJ2-3|TRBV20-1
TGCAGTGCCGGGACTAGCGGGGAAGATACGCAGTATTTT
CSAGTSGEDTQYF
>-|-|TRBJ2-2|TRBV4-1
TGCGCCAGCAGCCAAGGTCAGGGGCACACCGGGGAGCTGTTTTTT
CASSQGQGHTGELFF
>-|-|TRBJ2-5|TRBV6-2/TRBV6-3
TGTGCCAGCAGCACCGGGACCGCCTTTGGAGAGACCCAGTACTTC
CASSTGTAFGETQYF
>-|-|TRBJ1-3|TRBV5-1
TGCGCCAGCAGCTCGGGGGAAACTTTCTCTGGAAACACCATATATTTT
CASSSGETFSGNTIYF
>many|-|TRBJ2-1|TRBV5-5
TGTGCCAGCAGCTTGGACAGTAGCTCCTACAATGAGCAGTTCTTC
CASSLDSSSYNEQFF
>-|TRBD1|TRBJ1-5|TRBV10-3
TGTGCCATCAGTGAATCGGGACAGACCAATCAGCCCCAGCATTTT
CAISESGQTNQPQHF
>few|-|TRBJ2-1|TRBV20-1
TGCAGTGCTAGAAAACTCTTGAATGAGCAGTTCTTC
CSARKLLNEQFF